A selection of T cell receptor beta chains follows, all from one sample in a study of cytomegalovirus exposure and HLA in healthy donors. Produced via immunoSEQ multiplex PCR; TCRdb's table is partial and in-frame only. The table lists about 120,000 clones, 70% to 85% of them singletons, with approximately 10% in the top ten. The sample was PBMCs. The receptors here all came from a woman between 50 and 59 years old in good health and CMV-seropositive. Each CDR3 is given with its conserved first and last residue. Fields, in order: clone size, V gene, D gene, J gene, CDR3 protein, CDR3 DNA. The D gene is left open where the match is weak. Size is omitted from some rows. Given values are once, few, many or a class for expanded clones.

>once|TRBV5-8|TRBD1|TRBJ2-3
CASSPRDRGQADTQYF
TGTGCCAGCAGCCCCCGCGACAGGGGTCAGGCAGATACGCAGTATTTT
>NA|TRBV29-1|TRBD2|TRBJ2-1
CSGAGILAGMGGDEQFF
TGCAGCGGTGCTGGAATACTAGCGGGTATGGGGGGCGATGAGCAGTTCTTC
>few|TRBV27|TRBD2|TRBJ2-1
CASSLLGTSGINEQFF
TGTGCCAGCAGTTTACTAGGGACTAGCGGGATTAATGAGCAGTTCTTC
>NA|TRBV15|NA|TRBJ1-4
CATSRDSSEKLFF
TGTGCCACCAGCAGAGATTCTAGTGAAAAACTGTTTTTT
>NA|TRBV11-3|NA|TRBJ1-1
CASSPGVTTEAFF
TGTGCCAGCAGCCCGGGGGTGACGACTGAAGCTTTCTTT
>NA|TRBV11-3|NA|TRBJ2-5
CASSLERFGSTSQETQYF
TGTGCCAGCAGCTTAGAGCGATTTGGCTCTACTAGCCAAGAGACCCAGTACTTC
>once|TRBV7-2|TRBD1|TRBJ1-5
CASSLVGTGGDQPQHF
TGTGCCAGCAGCTTGGTGGGGACAGGGGGCGACCAGCCCCAGCATTTT
>NA|TRBV15|TRBD2|TRBJ2-7
CATSLTRGSGGVF
TGTGCCACCAGCCTCACTAGGGGGAGCGGGGGTGTCTTC
>few|TRBV15|NA|TRBJ1-2
CATNPTGGDYGYTF
TGTGCCACCAACCCTACGGGAGGGGACTATGGCTACACCTTC
>NA|TRBV4-2|NA|TRBJ1-2
CASSQDYPGNYGYTF
TGTGCCAGCAGCCAAGACTACCCAGGAAACTATGGCTACACCTTC
>once|TRBV27|NA|TRBJ1-1
CASSPGQSGTEAFF
TGTGCCAGCAGTCCCGGACAGTCTGGCACTGAAGCTTTCTTT
>NA|TRBV30|NA|TRBJ1-3
CAWSLSSGNTIYF
TGTGCCTGGAGTTTGAGCTCTGGAAACACCATATATTTT
>NA|TRBV4-1|NA|TRBJ1-3
CASSQDPLETSGNTIYF
TGCGCCAGCAGCCAAGACCCCCTGGAGACCTCTGGAAACACCATATATTTT
>NA|TRBV19|NA|TRBJ1-3
CASSMRGTSGNTIYF
TGTGCCAGTAGTATGCGGGGGACCTCTGGAAACACCATATATTTT
>NA|TRBV4-3|NA|TRBJ1-4
CASSQGPLINEKLFF
TGCGCCAGCAGCCAAGGGCCCCTTATTAACGAAAAACTGTTTTTT
>NA|TRBV15|NA|TRBJ2-3
CATSRVGESTQYF
TGTGCCACCAGCAGAGTGGGAGAAAGTACGCAGTATTTT